Reported below is one TCR beta chain. The repertoire was sequenced with immunoSEQ multiplex PCR; TCRdb's copy has only in-frame clones and lacks some. The sample yields a few hundred thousand clones, around 80% seen once. The data are from a study of blood T cell repertoires in COVID-19. About the study: T cells, B-cell-depleted T cells, or PBMCs supplied cDNA or gDNA.

V gave up 4 bases and J gave up 7 bases, with 28 bases separating them. The CDR3 is 19 residues long. Germline V gives CDR1 LGHDT, CDR2 YNNKEL (reference sequence). This sequence originates from a human donor in a cohort sampled during active COVID-19. The sample taken for sequencing was peripheral blood. The V call is TRBV3-1 (or the pseudogene TRBV3-2), the J call TRBJ1-4, with D unclear. DNA for the CDR3: TGTGCCAGCAGCCGACGAGAAAGAGGGCGCGCAATTCCGGGTGAAAAACTGTTTTTT. As protein: CASSRRERGRAIPGEKLFF.